The 18 T cell receptor beta chains presented below share a single source sample, sequenced in a study of OX40 agonist ivuxolimab in advanced cancers. Only in-frame clones appear in the TCRdb table, and some are missing; sequencing was by immunoSEQ multiplex PCR. The data show 85,000 to 90,000 clones, approximately 90% seen once. The sample in question was CD4+ or CD8+ T cells sorted from blood, obtained in a trial of the OX40 agonist ivuxolimab. The receptor set was obtained from an adult with an advanced solid tumor such as melanoma, head and neck, liver or kidney cancer.

The rearrangement links TRBV28 to TRBJ2-3; TRBD1 might be the D (5 bases). CDR1 and CDR2 (germline): MDHEN, SYDVKM. The CDR3 is made up of 14 amino acids. The V and J ends lost 8 bases and 2 bases respectively, with 14 bases between them. CDR3 protein: CASLQGGSTDTQYF. In DNA form, the CDR3 reads TGTGCCAGCCTCCAGGGTGGGTCCACAGATACGCAGTATTTT. The whole variable domain, remainder taken from reference TRBV28 and TRBJ2-3, is DVKVTQSSRYLVKRTGEKVFLECVQDMDHENMFWYRQDPGLGLRLIYFSYDVKMKEKGDIPEGYSVSREKKERFSLILESASTNQTSMYLCASLQGGSTDTQYFGPGTRLTVL.

For this clone: Germline and junction disagree at one end, which may indicate a read error. The chain couples TRBV11-2 to TRBJ2-7; D is ambiguous. CDR1 and CDR2 (germline): SGHAT, FQNNGV. The CDR3 extends over 13 amino acids. Here the CDR3 reads CATSFSGYYGQYF. The CDR3, as DNA: TGTGCCACTTCCTTTTCGGGCTACTACGGGCAGTACTTC.

This chain links TRBV7-2 with TRBJ1-2, with D possibly matching TRBD1 (6 bases). CDR1 and CDR2 (germline): SGHTA, FQGNSA. Trimming stripped 0 bases from V and 4 bases from J, with 9 bases between. The CDR3 is made up of 14 amino acids. Here the CDR3 reads CASSLAQGPYGYTF. The CDR3 nucleotides read TGTGCCAGCAGCTTAGCGCAGGGGCCCTATGGCTACACCTTC.

This chain uses TRBV5-1 with TRBJ2-3, with D perhaps matching TRBD2 (6 bases). CDR1 and CDR2 from the germline V gene are SGHRS and YFSETQ. This CDR3 has 16 amino acids. V was trimmed by 7 bases and J by 4 bases, leaving 22 bases between them. The CDR3: CASQSNRRLGADTQYF. Written as DNA, the CDR3 is TGCGCCAGCCAGTCCAACCGGCGACTAGGGGCAGATACGCAGTATTTT.

This clone turned up a few times. The CDR3 spells CASSKTEQYF. The CDR3 DNA is TGTGCCAGCAGCAAAACCGAGCAGTACTTC. J is TRBJ2-7 and V is TRBV21-1. TRBV21-1 is flagged as a pseudogene. The CDR3 contains 10 residues.

The rearrangement uses TRBV4-1 and TRBJ2-3; D unclear. The germline CDR1 and CDR2 sequences are MGHRA and YSYEKL. CDR3 length: 16 residues. Trimming removed 1 base from V and 0 bases from J, with 11 bases in between. CDR3 nucleotides: TGCGCCAGCAGCCAAGTAGCACACCCGAGCACAGATACGCAGTATTTT. It is translated as CASSQVAHPSTDTQYF.

Remarks on this clone: The junction and the germline gene differ at one end; a read error may be behind it. The V gene is TRBV7-7, the J gene TRBJ2-7; 9 positions match TRBD1. CDR1 is SSHAT and CDR2 is FNYEAQ in the germline V gene (reference sequence). This CDR3 comprises 15 residues. The CDR3 is CASSPGGQGRNEQYF. CDR3 nucleotide sequence: TGTGCTAGCAGCCCCGGGGGACAGGGTCGCAACGAGCAGTACTTC.

The chain uses TRBV27 and TRBJ2-3, with 16 bases lining up with TRBD2. Germline V gene data show CDR1 as MNHEY and CDR2 as SMNVEV (reference sequence). V trimming: 4 bases; J trimming: 1 base; junction bases outside the gene matches: 8. The CDR3 loop spans 19 amino acids. In DNA form, the CDR3 reads TGTGCCAGCAGTTCTCCCGGGACTAGCGGGAGGGCCGGCACAGATACGCAGTATTTT. This translates into CASSSPGTSGRAGTDTQYF.

This sequence joins TRBV28 and TRBJ1-2; TRBD1 is a possible D gene (5 bases). Germline V gives CDR1 MDHEN, CDR2 SYDVKM. Deletions cut 6 bases from V and 4 bases from J, with 18 bases between. This CDR3 has 15 amino acids. The DNA for the CDR3 is TGTGCCAGCAGCCACCGACCTCTTGGGGCCTATGGCTACACCTTC. It codes for CASSHRPLGAYGYTF.

For this clone: The sample has other DNA sequences that encode this CDR3 too. The chain uses TRBV6-5 and TRBJ2-4, with TRBD1 matching over 8 bases. Trimming took 6 bases from V and 1 from J; bases not matched to a gene: 5. This CDR3 contains 15 residues. Germline loops: CDR1 MNHEY, CDR2 SVGAGI. CDR3 in DNA: TGTGCCAGCAGCCCACAGGGGGGCGCCAAAAACATTCAGTACTTC. Amino acid sequence: CASSPQGGAKNIQYF.

The chain joins TRBV18 to TRBJ2-2; possible D gene TRBD2, 6 bases. V was cut by 8 bases and J by 1 base, with 17 bases left in between. Germline V gene lookup returns CDR1 KGHSH and CDR2 LQKENI. The CDR3 consists of 16 residues. CDR3 protein: CASPPLEGLNTGELFF. The CDR3 nucleotides are TGTGCCAGCCCCCCCCTGGAGGGGCTGAACACCGGGGAGCTGTTTTTT.

The genes are TRBV19 and TRBJ2-7; TRBD1 aligns across 10 bases. Looked up from germline, CDR1 is LNHDA and CDR2 is SQIVND (reference sequence). Trimming at V came to 4 bases and at J to 4 bases, leaving 4 bases not matched to a gene. This CDR3 comprises 14 residues. CDR3 residues: CASSTGTGVYEQYF. In DNA form, the CDR3 reads TGTGCCAGTAGTACCGGGACAGGGGTTTACGAGCAGTACTTC.

The chain carries TRBV20-1 and TRBJ2-5; D is unclear. Germline CDR1 and CDR2: DFQATT and SNEGSKA (reference sequence). Trimming removed 6 bases from V and 3 bases from J, with 8 bases in between. This CDR3 has 11 residues. The CDR3 reads CSATREETQYF. In nucleotides, the CDR3 is TGCAGTGCAACTCGGGAAGAGACCCAGTACTTC.

The V gene is TRBV27, the J gene TRBJ2-1, with D possibly matching TRBD2 (6 bases). This CDR3 spans 15 amino acids. The V gene lost 4 bases and the J gene lost 6 bases, with 16 bases spanning the gap. Germline-derived CDR1 and CDR2 are MNHEY and SMNVEV (reference sequence). The CDR3 bases are TGTGCCAGCAGTTCGCTTCGGGGGTTTCTCAATGAGCAGTTCTTC. It is translated as CASSSLRGFLNEQFF.

This clone was seen only once. The rearrangement uses TRBV28 and TRBJ2-1; 7 positions match TRBD1. With V trimmed by 8 bases and J by 12 bases, 7 bases remained unmatched. This CDR3 is 11 amino acids long. Germline CDR1 and CDR2: MDHEN and SYDVKM. Here the CDR3 reads CASGFRDRQFF. As DNA, the CDR3 is TGTGCCAGCGGCTTCCGGGACAGGCAGTTCTTC.

V gene TRBV7-2 combines with J gene TRBJ1-1; 8 positions agree with TRBD1. The CDR3 spans 13 residues. Losses at the gene ends were 7 bases for V and 4 bases for J; bases not matched to a gene: 5. Per the germline V gene, CDR1 is SGHTA and CDR2 is FQGNSA. The CDR3 reads CASMGTGPTEAFF. In DNA, the CDR3 is TGTGCCAGCATGGGGACAGGCCCCACTGAAGCTTTCTTT.

This clone was seen a single time. This chain links TRBV6-1 with TRBJ1-1; D perhaps matches TRBD1 (6 bases). The germline gives CDR1 MNHNS, CDR2 SASEGT. The ends were cut back, 4 bases at V and 4 bases at J, with 10 bases in the middle. The CDR3 runs 13 residues. CDR3 residues: CASSVGASTEAFF. The CDR3 DNA reads as TGTGCCAGCAGTGTGGGGGCGAGCACTGAAGCTTTCTTT.

J is TRBJ1-2 and V is TRBV6-1, with a possible D match to TRBD1 (5 bases). CDR3 length: 15 amino acids. Germline CDR1 and CDR2: MNHNS and SASEGT. V lost 1 base, J lost 8 bases, and 17 bases lay in between. The CDR3 loop reads CASSEVPQDPVGYTF. The CDR3 DNA sequence: TGTGCCAGCAGTGAAGTACCACAGGATCCTGTCGGCTACACCTTC.